This TCR beta chain is from a study of T cells after yellow fever vaccination. Conversion of TCR transcripts into cDNA relied on 5'RACE template switching, which added a universal primer site and UMIs. TCRdb independently ran MiXCR on the 5' RACE reads; one entry per CDR3 protein. The table lists 20,000 to 25,000 distinct CDR3 sequences, around 5.5% of them singletons. This clonotype has a count of ten or more. The TCR sequence derives from a man aged 18-30 years who received the YFV17D yellow fever vaccine. This material consisted of PBMCs, either bulk or a sorted T-cell subset (CD4+, CD8+, memory, or dextramer-sorted; not recorded which), taken about 49 days after the first yellow fever vaccination.

This chain's CDR3 is CASTPSRGAMNTQYF. Written as DNA, the CDR3 is TGTGCCAGCACCCCATCACGGGGGGCTATGAATACGCAGTATTTT. The chain is built from TRBV27 and TRBJ2-3; a weak D match, TRBD2 (7 bases). The CDR3 consists of 15 residues. CDR1 is MNHEY, CDR2 SMNVEV, per germline (reference sequence). Trimming cost V 7 bases and J 7 bases, with 21 bases left between them.